This T cell receptor beta chain was observed in a study of T cells in localized non-small cell lung cancer. From germline, CDR1 is LNHDA and CDR2 SQIVND (reference sequence). The CDR3 runs to 13 residues. The trim removed 5 bases at V and 9 bases at J, leaving 3 bases unmatched. The repertoire was sequenced with immunoSEQ multiplex PCR; TCRdb's copy has only in-frame clones and lacks some. The table shows about 31,000 clones, with roughly 94% occurring only once. The specimen comprised peripheral blood, sampled before any cancer treatment. This TCR derives from a woman aged 40-69 years with stage I lung adenocarcinoma. V is TRBV19 and J is TRBJ1-6; 8 positions agree with TRBD1. The CDR3 spells CASSGQGGSPLHF. CDR3 DNA sequence: TGTGCCAGTAGTGGACAGGGCGGTTCACCCCTCCACTTT.